The TCR beta chain under discussion was sequenced for a study of blood T cell repertoires in COVID-19. The overall study: The United States, Italy and Spain were the sources of the acute and convalescent COVID-19 samples. The cDNA or gDNA used as material had been derived from T cells, B-cell-depleted T cells, or PBMCs.

The junction had 10 bases not matched to a gene; V was cut back by 4 bases and J by 4 bases. Germline CDR1 and CDR2: MNHEY and SMNVEV (reference sequence). This CDR3 has 17 amino acids. The authors' processing: From reference gene primer amplification, estimates of nucleated cell counts were derived. Clones were sequenced by immunoSEQ multiplex PCR, and TCRdb holds only the in-frame ones, with some missing. Clone size and the V and J calls come from that table; the DNA yielded D and trimming. This sample carries 250,000 to 300,000 clones, roughly 80% of them seen once, and the ten largest clones take approximately 4.3%. Those who participated ranged in age from about 18 to 95 years and resided in about two dozen US areas.

Sequenced material: PBMCs or T cells enriched from blood (not recorded which). The origin of this receptor is a man aged 25 to 40 with acute COVID-19. This chain connects TRBV27 to TRBJ2-6, with 7 bases identical to TRBD2. CDR3 sequence (DNA): TGTGCCAGCAGTTCTCTGGGGGGGTCAGTCGGGGCCAACGTCCTGACTTTC. Protein sequence: CASSSLGGSVGANVLTF.